The next 18 T cell receptor beta chains were all read from a single sample in a study of tumor and adjacent non-tumor tissue in lung cancer. RNA was extracted from bulk tissue without any cell sorting. A modified ARM-PCR protocol with three rounds of nested PCR amplified TCRbeta. TCRdb re-called the multiplex PCR reads with MiXCR, one entry per CDR3 protein. The repertoire holds 84,000 or so distinct CDR3 sequences, with around 59% as singletons. The sequenced material came from lung tumor tissue. These receptors were taken from a man aged 65-85 years with non-small cell lung cancer.

The table lists this clonotype with a count of one. This chain connects TRBV5-1 to TRBJ2-1; the match to TRBD1 covers 8 bases. Germline V gives CDR1 SGHRS, CDR2 YFSETQ. The CDR3 runs to 16 residues. Trimming at V came to 6 bases and at J to 0 bases, leaving 8 bases not matched to a gene. DNA of the CDR3: TGCGCCAGCATCTTAAGGACAGGGAGCTCCTACAATGAGCAGTTCTTC. Translation gives CASILRTGSSYNEQFF.

The count of this clonotype is one. Germline and junction disagree at one end, which may indicate a read error. The rearrangement uses TRBV18 and TRBJ1-5; D remains unclear. This CDR3 region has 12 residues. CDR1 and CDR2 (germline): KGHSH, LQKENI. In DNA form, the CDR3 reads TGTGCCAGCTTCAGTCTTGGTCAGCCTCAGCATTTT. Encoded protein: CASFSLGQPQHF.

With regard to this clonotype: The junction differs from germline at one of its ends, possibly a read error. This chain joins TRBV18 and TRBJ2-7, with D tentatively TRBD2 (6 bases). Germline loops: CDR1 KGHSH, CDR2 LQKENI. The CDR3 totals 17 residues. CDR3 loop: CASSPYPRDLSSYEHYF. CDR3 sequence (DNA): TGTGCCAGCTCACCTTACCCGCGGGACCTAAGCTCCTACGAGCATTACTTC.

As regards this clonotype: A read error is possible here, since a much larger clone lies one base away. The rearrangement links TRBV28 to TRBJ2-1; a weak D match, TRBD1 (6 bases). Germline CDR1 reads MDHEN; CDR2 reads SYDVKM. Trimming cost V 5 bases and J 5 bases, with 16 bases left between them. CDR3 length: 15 amino acids. CDR3 protein: CASSGAGARDNEQFF. The CDR3 DNA reads as TGTGCCAGCAGTGGGGCAGGGGCCCGCGACAATGAGCAGTTCTTC.

This clonotype has ten or more counts. The chain uses TRBV6-1 and TRBJ2-1; 11 positions agree with TRBD2. With V trimmed by 8 bases and J by 4 bases, 4 bases remained unmatched. Germline CDR1 MNHNS, CDR2 SASEGT. The CDR3 consists of 14 residues. The CDR3 sequence: CASRLAGPYNEQFF. For the CDR3, the DNA is TGTGCCAGCCGACTAGCGGGGCCATACAATGAGCAGTTCTTC.

On this clonotype: The CDR3 does not end in the conserved phenylalanine or tryptophan, so this is likely a read error. V usage is TRBV30 and J usage is TRBJ2-1; D might be TRBD2 (5 bases). V shed 4 bases and J shed 6 bases, with 16 bases lying between them. The CDR3 covers 14 residues. Per the germline V gene, CDR1 is GTSNPN and CDR2 is SVGIG (reference sequence). The CDR3 sequence is CAWTGPPRGNEQFI. Written as DNA, the CDR3 is TGTGCCTGGACGGGCCCCCCACGGGGCAATGAGCAGTTCATC.

The CDR3 region is CSGGQGQSEQYF. The CDR3 coding sequence is TGCAGCGGGGGGCAGGGTCAAAGCGAGCAGTACTTC. The V gene is TRBV29-1, the J gene TRBJ2-7; weak D call: TRBD1 (6 bases). The germline V gene has CDR1 SQVTM and CDR2 ANQGSEA. The CDR3 runs 12 residues. V was cut by 7 bases and J by 6 bases, with 16 bases left in between.

Points on this clonotype: No conserved phenylalanine or tryptophan ends this CDR3, so it is likely a read error. J is TRBJ2-1 and V is TRBV10-3; a weak D match, TRBD2 (6 bases). The CDR3 is 16 residues long. Germline V gene data show CDR1 as ENHRY and CDR2 as SYGVKD. This chain's CDR3 is CAISQLLATSYSEQFL. CDR3 nucleotides: TGTGCCATCAGCCAACTCCTAGCGACCTCCTACAGTGAGCAGTTCTTA.

Comments on this clonotype: A read error may produce the germline difference seen at one junction end. The chain links TRBV28 to TRBJ2-5; D uncertain. Germline V gene lookup returns CDR1 MDHEN and CDR2 SYDVKM. The CDR3 spans 13 residues. The CDR3 bases are TGTGCCAGCAGTTCGGTAGGGCAAGAGGCCCAGTACTTC. It codes for CASSSVGQEAQYF.

With regard to this clonotype: Here the CDR3 omits its conserved ending phenylalanine or tryptophan, so a read error is the likely source. This chain links TRBV10-2 with TRBJ2-7, with D maybe TRBD1 (5 bases). V lost 7 bases and J 4 bases, leaving 14 bases between the germline ends. Germline CDR1 is WSHSY and CDR2 is SAAADI. This CDR3 is 13 amino acids long. CDR3 nucleotide sequence: TGCGCCAGCACCCAAGGGGCAGCTTACGAGCAGTACTCC. This gives the protein CASTQGAAYEQYS.

This clonotype was observed many times. The chain carries TRBV7-8 and TRBJ2-1; D tentatively reads TRBD1 or TRBD2 (5 bases each). V lost 4 bases and J 5 bases, leaving 18 bases between the germline ends. This CDR3 contains 16 residues. The germline V gene encodes CDR1 SGHVS and CDR2 FQNEAQ. CDR3 amino acids: CASSSDLSGANNEQFF. Here the CDR3 DNA reads TGTGCCAGCAGCTCCGATTTGTCCGGGGCCAACAATGAGCAGTTCTTC.

The rearrangement links TRBV6-5 to TRBJ1-4; the match to TRBD1 covers 12 bases. With V trimmed by 10 bases and J by 6 bases, 15 bases remained unmatched. This CDR3 has 17 residues. Looked up from germline, CDR1 is MNHEY and CDR2 is SVGAGI. The CDR3, as DNA: TGTGCCACCCTACCGGGACAGGGGGCGTTCGGCTATGAAAAACTGTTTTTT. It codes for CATLPGQGAFGYEKLFF.

This clonotype came up once. Germline and junction disagree at one end, which may indicate a read error. The chain has TRBV5-1 and TRBJ2-3; a weak D match, TRBD1 (5 bases). From germline, CDR1 is SGHRS and CDR2 YFSETQ. The CDR3 runs 15 residues. The CDR3 DNA follows: TGCGCCAGCACCTGGGGCAGCCTTAGCATAGATACCCAGTATTTT. Translating gives CASTWGSLSIDTQYF.

A remark on this clonotype: Being one base from a much bigger clone, this may be a read error. This chain uses TRBV5-1 with TRBJ2-3; D gene uncertain. Trimming shortened V by 5 bases and J by 5 bases, and 9 bases separated the two germline ends. Germline lookup yields CDR1 SGHRS and CDR2 YFSETQ. CDR3 length: 12 amino acids. The DNA of the CDR3 is TGCGCCAGCAGGCAGACGGGAGATACGCAGTATTTT. Translation gives CASRQTGDTQYF.

In regard to this clonotype: One junction end does not reproduce the germline sequence, and a read error may be involved. This rearrangement joins TRBV5-6 to TRBJ1-6; maybe TRBD1 (5 bases). The CDR3 loop spans 16 amino acids. CDR1 and CDR2 (germline): SGHDT, YYEEEE. The CDR3 loop reads CANSWRDSAPNSPLHF. DNA for the CDR3: TGTGCCAACAGCTGGAGGGACTCAGCTCCGAATTCACCCCTCCACTTT.

This clonotype was counted ten times or more. This rearrangement joins TRBV5-1 to TRBJ2-6, with D possibly TRBD1 on 6 matching bases. CDR1 is SGHRS, CDR2 YFSETQ, per germline. This CDR3 is 16 amino acids long. Deletions cut 7 bases from V and 0 bases from J, with 14 bases between. CDR3 region: CASRAGDLSGANVLTF. The CDR3 DNA is TGCGCCAGCCGGGCAGGGGACCTCTCTGGGGCCAACGTCCTGACTTTC.

This clonotype has ten or more counts. This chain links TRBV6-5 with TRBJ1-1; 8 nucleotides align to TRBD1. CDR1 and CDR2 (germline): MNHEY, SVGAGI. The length of the CDR3 is 15 residues. The CDR3 loop is CACGQGRRRVTEAFF. The CDR3 region has the DNA TGTGCGTGTGGACAGGGAAGGCGTCGGGTCACTGAAGCTTTCTTT.

This clonotype was recorded many times. This sequence joins TRBV4-1 and TRBJ1-5; D remains ambiguous. The CDR3 length is 14 residues. V lost 1 base, J lost 1 base, and 5 bases lay in between. Germline V lookup: CDR1 MGHRA, CDR2 YSYEKL. CDR3 region: CASSQAGSNQPQHF. CDR3 DNA: TGCGCCAGCAGCCAAGCAGGAAGCAATCAGCCCCAGCATTTT.